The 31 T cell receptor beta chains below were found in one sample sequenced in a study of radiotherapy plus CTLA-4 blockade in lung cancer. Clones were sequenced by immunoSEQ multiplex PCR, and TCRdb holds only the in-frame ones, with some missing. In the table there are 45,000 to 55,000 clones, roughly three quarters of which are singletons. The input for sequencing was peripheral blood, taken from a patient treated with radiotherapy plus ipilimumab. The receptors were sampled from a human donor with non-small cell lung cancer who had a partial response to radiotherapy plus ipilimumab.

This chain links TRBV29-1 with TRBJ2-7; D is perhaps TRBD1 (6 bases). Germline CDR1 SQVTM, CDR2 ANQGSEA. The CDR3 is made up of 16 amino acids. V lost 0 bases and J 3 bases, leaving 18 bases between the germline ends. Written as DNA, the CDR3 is TGCAGCGTTGAAGATGGGGGCCAGGGTCCCATCTACGAGCAGTACTTC. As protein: CSVEDGGQGPIYEQYF.

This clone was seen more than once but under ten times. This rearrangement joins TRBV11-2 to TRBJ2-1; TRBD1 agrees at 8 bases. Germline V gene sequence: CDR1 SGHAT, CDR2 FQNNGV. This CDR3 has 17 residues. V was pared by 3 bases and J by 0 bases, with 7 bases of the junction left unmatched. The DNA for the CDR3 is TGTGCCAGCAGCTTCTACAGGGGGACGAGCTCCTACAATGAGCAGTTCTTC. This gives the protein CASSFYRGTSSYNEQFF.

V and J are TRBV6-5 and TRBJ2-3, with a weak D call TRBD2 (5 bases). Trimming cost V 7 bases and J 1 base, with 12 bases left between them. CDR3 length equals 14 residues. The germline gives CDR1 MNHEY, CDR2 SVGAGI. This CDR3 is CASMSTGGTDTQYF. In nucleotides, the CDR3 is TGTGCCAGCATGAGCACCGGGGGCACAGATACGCAGTATTTT.

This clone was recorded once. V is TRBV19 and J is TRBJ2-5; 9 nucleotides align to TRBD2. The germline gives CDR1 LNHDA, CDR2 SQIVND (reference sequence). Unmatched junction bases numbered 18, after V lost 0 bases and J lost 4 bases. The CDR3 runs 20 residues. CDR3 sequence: CASSIDVKGLAGRGGETQYF. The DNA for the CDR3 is TGTGCCAGTAGTATAGATGTCAAGGGACTAGCCGGTCGGGGAGGAGAGACCCAGTACTTC.

The CDR3 sequence is CASSSISGTGHSYEQYF. The CDR3 DNA is TGTGCCAGCAGTTCTATCTCCGGGACAGGGCACTCCTACGAGCAGTACTTC. The chain is built from TRBV27 and TRBJ2-7, with 9 nucleotides matching TRBD1. V was clipped by 4 bases and J by 0 bases; unmatched bases: 10. Germline-derived CDR1 and CDR2 are MNHEY and SMNVEV (reference sequence). The CDR3 runs to 17 residues.

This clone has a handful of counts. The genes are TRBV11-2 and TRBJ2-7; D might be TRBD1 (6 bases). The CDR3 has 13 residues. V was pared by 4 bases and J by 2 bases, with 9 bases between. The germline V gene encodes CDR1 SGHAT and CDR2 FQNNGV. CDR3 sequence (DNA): TGTGCCAGCAGCTCCGGGGACACCTACGAGCAGTACTTC. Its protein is CASSSGDTYEQYF. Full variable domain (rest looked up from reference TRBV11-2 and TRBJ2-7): EAGVAQSPRYKIIEKRQSVAFWCNPISGHATLYWYQQILGQGPKLLIQFQNNGVVDDSQLPKDRFSAERLKGVDSTLKIQPAKLEDSAVYLCASSSGDTYEQYFGPGTRLTVT.

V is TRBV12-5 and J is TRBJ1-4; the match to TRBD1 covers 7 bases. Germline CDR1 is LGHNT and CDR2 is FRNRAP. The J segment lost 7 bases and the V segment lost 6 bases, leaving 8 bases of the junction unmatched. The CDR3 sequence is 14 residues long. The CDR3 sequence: CASGPPAGGEKLFF. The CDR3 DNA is TGTGCTAGTGGACCCCCCGCAGGGGGTGAAAAACTGTTTTTT.

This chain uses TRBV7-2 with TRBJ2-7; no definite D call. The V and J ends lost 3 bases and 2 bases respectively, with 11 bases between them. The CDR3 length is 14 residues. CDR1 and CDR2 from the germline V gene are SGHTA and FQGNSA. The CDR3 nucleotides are TGTGCCAGCAGCTTCGAGTACGGTCCCTACGAGCAGTACTTC. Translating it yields CASSFEYGPYEQYF.

DNA of the CDR3: TGCGCCAGCAGCGTAGAACAGGGATGGGTTGAAGCTTTCTTT. It translates to CASSVEQGWVEAFF. The J gene is TRBJ1-1, the V gene TRBV5-1, with D perhaps TRBD1 (6 bases). There are 14 residues in the CDR3. Germline CDR1 SGHRS, CDR2 YFSETQ. V gave up 4 bases and J gave up 7 bases, with 17 bases separating them.

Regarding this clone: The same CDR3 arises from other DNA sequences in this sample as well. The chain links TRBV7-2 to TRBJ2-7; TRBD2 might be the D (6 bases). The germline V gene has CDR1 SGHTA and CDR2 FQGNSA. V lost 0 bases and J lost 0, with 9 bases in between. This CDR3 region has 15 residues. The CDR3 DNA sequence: TGTGCCAGCAGCTTAGCGGGGGGTGCCTCCTACGAGCAGTACTTC. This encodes CASSLAGGASYEQYF.

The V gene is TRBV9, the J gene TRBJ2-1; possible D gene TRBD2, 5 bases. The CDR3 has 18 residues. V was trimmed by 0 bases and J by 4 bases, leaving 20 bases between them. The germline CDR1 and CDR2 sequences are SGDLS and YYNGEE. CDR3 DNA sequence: TGTGCCAGCAGCGTAGGTCCCGGGGATGGTGTACTTTACAATGAGCAGTTCTTC. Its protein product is CASSVGPGDGVLYNEQFF.

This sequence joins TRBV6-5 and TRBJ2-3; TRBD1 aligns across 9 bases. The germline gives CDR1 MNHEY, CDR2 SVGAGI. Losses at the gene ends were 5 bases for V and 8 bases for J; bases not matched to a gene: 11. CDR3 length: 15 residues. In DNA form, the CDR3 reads TGTGCCAGCAGTCCCGGGACAGGGATTTTGGGTACGCAGTATTTT. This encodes CASSPGTGILGTQYF.

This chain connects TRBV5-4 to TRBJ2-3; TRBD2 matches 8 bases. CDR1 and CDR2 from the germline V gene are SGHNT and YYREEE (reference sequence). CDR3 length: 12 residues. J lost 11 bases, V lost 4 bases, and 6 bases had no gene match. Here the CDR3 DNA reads TGTGCCAGCAGCGTTAGCGGGGCGCAGCAGTATTTT. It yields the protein CASSVSGAQQYF.

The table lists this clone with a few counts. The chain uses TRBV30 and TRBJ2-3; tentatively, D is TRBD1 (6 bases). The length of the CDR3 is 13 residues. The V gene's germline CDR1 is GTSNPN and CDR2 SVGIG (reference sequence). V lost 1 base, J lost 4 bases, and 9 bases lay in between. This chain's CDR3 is CAWSAQGSDTQYF. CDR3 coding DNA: TGTGCCTGGAGTGCACAGGGTTCAGATACGCAGTATTTT.

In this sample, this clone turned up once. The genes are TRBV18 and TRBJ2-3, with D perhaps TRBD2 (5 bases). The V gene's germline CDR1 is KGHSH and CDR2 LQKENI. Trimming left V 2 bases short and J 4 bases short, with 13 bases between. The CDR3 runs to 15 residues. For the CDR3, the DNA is TGTGCCAGCTCACCAGAGGGCGGGCCCCCAGATACGCAGTATTTT. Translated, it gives CASSPEGGPPDTQYF. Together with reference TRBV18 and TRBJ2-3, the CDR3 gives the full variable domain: NAGVMQNPRHLVRRRGQEARLRCSPMKGHSHVYWYRQLPEEGLKFMVYLQKENIIDESGMPKERFSAEFPKEGPSILRIQQVVRGDSAAYFCASSPEGGPPDTQYFGPGTRLTVL.

The CDR3, as DNA: TGTGCCAGTAGTTCGGGCCCCGAGGGGGACGAGCAGTACTTC. Translated: CASSSGPEGDEQYF. The chain employs TRBV19 and TRBJ2-7, with D tentatively TRBD1 (6 bases). The CDR3 totals 14 residues. Trimming pared 5 bases from V and 5 bases from J, leaving 16 bases between. The germline V gene encodes CDR1 LNHDA and CDR2 SQIVND (reference sequence).

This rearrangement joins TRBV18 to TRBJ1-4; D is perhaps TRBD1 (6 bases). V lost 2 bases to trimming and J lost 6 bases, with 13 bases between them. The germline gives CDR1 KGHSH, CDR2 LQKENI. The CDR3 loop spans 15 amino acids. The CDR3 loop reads CASSPSQGDDEKLFF. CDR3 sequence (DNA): TGTGCCAGCTCACCATCACAGGGAGACGATGAAAAACTGTTTTTT. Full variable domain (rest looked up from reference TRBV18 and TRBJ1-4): NAGVMQNPRHLVRRRGQEARLRCSPMKGHSHVYWYRQLPEEGLKFMVYLQKENIIDESGMPKERFSAEFPKEGPSILRIQQVVRGDSAAYFCASSPSQGDDEKLFFGSGTQLSVL.

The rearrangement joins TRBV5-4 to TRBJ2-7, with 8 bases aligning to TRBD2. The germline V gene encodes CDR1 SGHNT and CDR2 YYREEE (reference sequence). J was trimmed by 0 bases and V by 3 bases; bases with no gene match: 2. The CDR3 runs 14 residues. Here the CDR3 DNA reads TGTGCCAGCAGCTCGGGGGGGACCTCCTACGAGCAGTACTTC. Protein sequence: CASSSGGTSYEQYF.

CDR3 coding DNA: TGTGCCAGTAGTATAGGGACAGCCTTCACCTACGAGCAGTACTTC. This encodes CASSIGTAFTYEQYF. The V gene is TRBV19, the J gene TRBJ2-7, with D perhaps matching TRBD1 (6 bases). Germline V CDR1 and CDR2: LNHDA, SQIVND (reference sequence). Between the trimmed V and J ends, which lost 1 base and 2 bases, there was a span of 12 bases. This CDR3 comprises 15 residues.

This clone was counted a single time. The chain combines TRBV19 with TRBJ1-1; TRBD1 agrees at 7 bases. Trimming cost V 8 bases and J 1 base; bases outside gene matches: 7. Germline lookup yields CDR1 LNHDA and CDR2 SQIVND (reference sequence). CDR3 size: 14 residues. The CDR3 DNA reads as TGTGCCAGTGAAACAGGGGACCCGAACACTGAAGCTTTCTTT. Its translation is CASETGDPNTEAFF.

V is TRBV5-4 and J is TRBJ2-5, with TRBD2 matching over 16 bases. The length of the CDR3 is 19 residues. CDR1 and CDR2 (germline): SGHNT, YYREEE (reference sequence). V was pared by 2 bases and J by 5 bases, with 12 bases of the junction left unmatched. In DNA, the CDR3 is TGTGCCAGCAGCTTACAAAGGGGGACTAGCGGGGGGGCAAGGGAGACCCAGTACTTC. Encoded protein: CASSLQRGTSGGARETQYF.

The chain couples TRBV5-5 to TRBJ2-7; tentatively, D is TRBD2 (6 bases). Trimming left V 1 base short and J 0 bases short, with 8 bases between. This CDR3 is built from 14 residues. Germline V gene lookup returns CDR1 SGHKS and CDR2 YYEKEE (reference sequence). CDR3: CASSLMGGSYEQYF. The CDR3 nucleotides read TGTGCCAGCAGCTTGATGGGGGGCTCCTACGAGCAGTACTTC.

The CDR3 DNA reads as TGTGCCAGTAGTTTCTGGACAGGGGGATCAGCTAACTATGGCTACACCTTC. This encodes CASSFWTGGSANYGYTF. This chain joins TRBV19 and TRBJ1-2; TRBD1 matches at 10 bases. The junction had 9 bases not matched to a gene; V was cut back by 5 bases and J by 0 bases. The CDR3 contains 17 residues. Germline V gene lookup returns CDR1 LNHDA and CDR2 SQIVND (reference sequence).

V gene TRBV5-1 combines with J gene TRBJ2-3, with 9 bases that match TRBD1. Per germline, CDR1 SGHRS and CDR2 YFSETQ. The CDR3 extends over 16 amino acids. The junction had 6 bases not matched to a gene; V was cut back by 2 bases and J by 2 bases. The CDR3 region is CASSFRTGAITDTQYF. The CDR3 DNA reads TGCGCCAGCAGCTTCAGGACAGGGGCGATCACAGATACGCAGTATTTT. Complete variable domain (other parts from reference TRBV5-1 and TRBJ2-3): KAGVTQTPRYLIKTRGQQVTLSCSPISGHRSVSWYQQTPGQGLQFLFEYFSETQRNKGNFPGRFSGRQFSNSRSEMNVSTLELGDSALYLCASSFRTGAITDTQYFGPGTRLTVL.

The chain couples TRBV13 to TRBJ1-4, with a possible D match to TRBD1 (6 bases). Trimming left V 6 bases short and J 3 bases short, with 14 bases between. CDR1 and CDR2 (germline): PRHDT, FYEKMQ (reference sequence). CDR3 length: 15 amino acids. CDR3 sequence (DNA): TGTGCCAGCAGAGTCAGGGGATCGGCTAATGAAAAACTGTTTTTT. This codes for CASRVRGSANEKLFF. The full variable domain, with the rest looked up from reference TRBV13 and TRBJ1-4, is AAGVIQSPRHLIKEKRETATLKCYPIPRHDTVYWYQQGPGQDPQFLISFYEKMQSDKGSIPDRFSAQQFSDYHSELNMSSLELGDSALYFCASRVRGSANEKLFFGSGTQLSVL.

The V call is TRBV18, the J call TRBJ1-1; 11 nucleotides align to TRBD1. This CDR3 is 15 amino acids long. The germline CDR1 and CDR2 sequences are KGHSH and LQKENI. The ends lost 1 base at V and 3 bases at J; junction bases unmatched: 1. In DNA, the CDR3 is TGTGCCAGCTCACCACGGGGACAGGGGGACACTGAAGCTTTCTTT. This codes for CASSPRGQGDTEAFF.

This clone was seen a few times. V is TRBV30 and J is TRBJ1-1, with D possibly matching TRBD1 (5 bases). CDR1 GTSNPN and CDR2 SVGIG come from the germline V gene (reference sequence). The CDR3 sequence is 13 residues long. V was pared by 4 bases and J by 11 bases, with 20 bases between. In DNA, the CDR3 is TGTGCCTGGACCTTTACGGGAGCCCGGGGGGCTTTCTTT. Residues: CAWTFTGARGAFF.

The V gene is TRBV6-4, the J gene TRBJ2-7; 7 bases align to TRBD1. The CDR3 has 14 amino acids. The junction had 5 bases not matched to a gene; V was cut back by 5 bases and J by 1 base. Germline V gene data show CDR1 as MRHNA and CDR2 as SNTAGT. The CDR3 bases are TGTGCCAGCAGTACTCGGACAGGTTCCTACGAGCAGTACTTC. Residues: CASSTRTGSYEQYF.

CDR3 sequence (DNA): TGTGCCAGCAGTTTTGGGCCGGGGGGGGATTACGAGCAGTACTTC. This sequence encodes CASSFGPGGDYEQYF. This chain uses TRBV28 with TRBJ2-7; TRBD2 aligns across 8 bases. CDR1 MDHEN and CDR2 SYDVKM come from the germline V gene. The CDR3 sequence is 15 residues long. After removal of 3 bases from V and 4 bases from J, the junction contained 8 bases not matched to a gene.

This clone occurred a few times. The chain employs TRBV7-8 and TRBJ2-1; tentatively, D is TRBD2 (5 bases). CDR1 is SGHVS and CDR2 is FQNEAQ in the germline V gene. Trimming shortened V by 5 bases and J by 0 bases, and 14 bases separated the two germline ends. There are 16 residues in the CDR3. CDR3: CASSRRFSSSYNEQFF. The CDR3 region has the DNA TGTGCCAGCAGCCGGAGGTTCTCGAGCTCCTACAATGAGCAGTTCTTC.

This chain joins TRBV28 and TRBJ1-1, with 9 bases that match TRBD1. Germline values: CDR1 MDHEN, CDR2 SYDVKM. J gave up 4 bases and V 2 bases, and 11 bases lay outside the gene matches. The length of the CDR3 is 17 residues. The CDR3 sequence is CASSLRYRGRRGTEAFF. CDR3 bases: TGTGCCAGCAGTTTACGCTACAGGGGGCGCAGGGGCACTGAAGCTTTCTTT.